Each of the 5 T cell receptor beta chains below was sequenced from the same sample in a study of cytomegalovirus exposure and HLA in healthy donors. The table came from immunoSEQ multiplex PCR; TCRdb's copy has only in-frame clones and leaves some out. The sample holds approximately 170,000 clones, about 82% seen once. The sequencing sample was made of PBMCs. The receptors here all came from a young man in good health and CMV-seropositive.

The J gene is TRBJ2-7, the V gene TRBV4-3; D is perhaps TRBD2 (6 bases). The CDR3 has 15 residues. CDR1 LGHNA and CDR2 YSLEER come from the germline V gene. V lost 1 base and J 0 bases, leaving 10 bases between the germline ends. In nucleotides, the CDR3 is TGCGCCAGCAGCCAAGGGGCGGGGACCTCCTACGAGCAGTACTTC. This translates into CASSQGAGTSYEQYF.

This chain links TRBV5-6 with TRBJ1-2; 7 bases are shared with TRBD1. Germline CDR1 and CDR2: SGHDT and YYEEEE. The CDR3 is made up of 13 amino acids. J was trimmed by 8 bases and V by 0 bases; bases with no gene match: 4. CDR3 region: CASSLDRGRGYTF. CDR3 in DNA: TGTGCCAGCAGCTTGGACAGGGGCAGGGGCTACACCTTC.

V is TRBV7-9 and J is TRBJ2-6; TRBD2 is a possible D gene (7 bases). Trimming cost V 1 base and J 4 bases, with 11 bases left between them. The CDR3 is 16 amino acids. Germline V gene sequence: CDR1 SEHNR, CDR2 FQNEAQ (reference sequence). CDR3 nucleotides: TGTGCCAGCAGCTTAGAGGGGGGGGACGGGGCCAACGTCCTGACTTTC. This encodes CASSLEGGDGANVLTF.

The rearrangement uses TRBV30 and TRBJ2-7, with 10 nucleotides matching TRBD2. The CDR3 sequence is 13 residues long. The V and J ends lost 3 bases and 4 bases, in that order; junction bases with no gene match: 3. The V gene's germline CDR1 is GTSNPN and CDR2 SVGIG (reference sequence). The chain's CDR3 is CAWRNSGGYEQYF. CDR3 DNA: TGTGCCTGGAGAAATAGCGGGGGGTACGAGCAGTACTTC.

V usage is TRBV4-1 and J usage is TRBJ2-2, with a tentative D call TRBD2 (6 bases). Trimming stripped 1 base from V and 1 base from J, with 19 bases between. Germline values: CDR1 MGHRA, CDR2 YSYEKL. CDR3 length: 19 residues. CDR3 loop: CASSQGDSPGAWNTGELFF. CDR3 DNA sequence: TGCGCCAGCAGCCAAGGAGATTCCCCGGGAGCCTGGAACACCGGGGAGCTGTTTTTT.